A single sample is the source of the 15 T cell receptor beta chains below, sequenced in a study of blood T cell repertoires in COVID-19. This table comes from immunoSEQ multiplex PCR, and its TCRdb copy is limited to in-frame clones, with some not included. The sample holds a few hundred thousand clones; 80% to 85% are singletons and the top ten take roughly 14%. The sequenced material came from peripheral blood. The receptors were sampled from a person aged 65-85 years with COVID-19, enrolled during active disease.

The J gene is TRBJ2-2, the V gene TRBV7-9; TRBD1 matches 7 bases. The CDR3 is made up of 17 amino acids. Trimming took 3 bases from V and 3 from J; bases not matched to a gene: 10. The germline gives CDR1 SEHNR, CDR2 FQNEAQ (reference sequence). The CDR3 reads CASSFLGQVGDTGELFF. CDR3 coding DNA: TGTGCCAGCAGCTTCTTAGGACAGGTTGGCGACACCGGGGAGCTGTTTTTT.

J is TRBJ2-1 and V is TRBV10-3, with 15 bases fitting TRBD2. This CDR3 spans 19 amino acids. Germline V CDR1 and CDR2: ENHRY, SYGVKD. V was pared by 3 bases and J by 4 bases, with 10 bases of the junction left unmatched. In DNA form, the CDR3 reads TGTGCCATCAGTGACAGGCCGGGGACTAGCGGGAGGAGGTACAATGAGCAGTTCTTC. Protein product: CAISDRPGTSGRRYNEQFF.

This sequence joins TRBV27 and TRBJ2-7; a weak D match, TRBD2 (5 bases). Germline CDR1 is MNHEY and CDR2 is SMNVEV (reference sequence). The CDR3 consists of 12 residues. Trimming left V 3 bases short and J 7 bases short, with 10 bases between. The CDR3 loop reads CASSFRGTEQYF. In nucleotides, the CDR3 is TGTGCCAGCAGTTTCCGGGGTACTGAGCAGTACTTC.

This chain links TRBV5-4 with TRBJ2-5; 9 bases line up with TRBD2. This CDR3 has 16 amino acids. Trimming took 3 bases from V and 3 from J; bases not matched to a gene: 9. Germline lookup yields CDR1 SGHNT and CDR2 YYREEE (reference sequence). CDR3 loop: CASSWPRGGAEETQYF. The CDR3 DNA sequence: TGTGCCAGCAGCTGGCCGCGCGGGGGGGCCGAAGAGACCCAGTACTTC.

The sample holds a few counts of this clone. The chain employs TRBV9 and TRBJ2-7, with D possibly being TRBD2 (7 bases). Trimming took off 5 bases at V and 2 bases at J, with 17 bases between the two ends. The CDR3 is made up of 15 amino acids. The V gene's germline CDR1 is SGDLS and CDR2 YYNGEE. The CDR3 DNA follows: TGTGCCAGCAGTACCGCCGGGGGGCTCGCCTACGAGCAGTACTTC. It translates to CASSTAGGLAYEQYF.

The rearrangement uses TRBV6-5 and TRBJ2-3; 9 bases align to TRBD1. CDR3 size: 13 residues. J lost 7 bases, V lost 6 bases, and 5 bases had no gene match. Per germline, CDR1 MNHEY and CDR2 SVGAGI. CDR3 region: CASSRGQGYTQYF. The CDR3 DNA reads TGTGCCAGCAGCAGGGGACAGGGTTATACGCAGTATTTT.

The chain uses TRBV2 and TRBJ1-1; no firm D call. From germline, CDR1 is SNHLY and CDR2 FYNNEI. V was clipped by 10 bases and J by 0 bases, with 15 bases between them. This CDR3 is 14 amino acids long. This chain's CDR3 is CATRGLGMNTEAFF. As DNA, the CDR3 is TGTGCCACCCGGGGTCTTGGGATGAACACTGAAGCTTTCTTT.

The chain uses TRBV18 and TRBJ2-7; 9 bases agree with TRBD2. This CDR3 contains 16 residues. CDR1 is KGHSH and CDR2 is LQKENI in the germline V gene. The junction had 6 bases not matched to a gene; V was cut back by 1 base and J by 2 bases. CDR3 coding DNA: TGTGCCAGCTCACCACGAAGCGGGAGGAATACCTACGAGCAGTACTTC. Translated, it gives CASSPRSGRNTYEQYF. The whole variable domain, filled in from reference TRBV18 and TRBJ2-7, reads NAGVMQNPRHLVRRRGQEARLRCSPMKGHSHVYWYRQLPEEGLKFMVYLQKENIIDESGMPKERFSAEFPKEGPSILRIQQVVRGDSAAYFCASSPRSGRNTYEQYFGPGTRLTVT.

The chain combines TRBV9 with TRBJ1-4, with 11 bases lining up with TRBD1. The CDR3 covers 15 residues. With 0 bases clipped from V and 10 bases from J, the junction kept 5 bases outside the gene matches. In germline, CDR1 is SGDLS, CDR2 YYNGEE. Here the CDR3 DNA reads TGTGCCAGCAGCGTAGGAGGGGGGACAGGGGGAAAACTGTTTTTT. Its protein product is CASSVGGGTGGKLFF.

The chain couples TRBV7-2 to TRBJ2-1, with D possibly matching TRBD2 (6 bases). In germline, CDR1 is SGHTA, CDR2 FQGNSA. V was cut by 2 bases and J by 3 bases, with 14 bases left in between. The CDR3 spans 16 residues. The CDR3 sequence is CASSLSGTSNYNEQFF. The CDR3 nucleotides are TGTGCCAGCAGCTTATCCGGGACTTCAAACTACAATGAGCAGTTCTTC.

This rearrangement joins TRBV7-9 to TRBJ1-3; D is unclear. The germline V gene encodes CDR1 SEHNR and CDR2 FQNEAQ (reference sequence). Between the trimmed V and J ends, which lost 1 base and 4 bases, there was a span of 8 bases. The CDR3 extends over 14 amino acids. The CDR3 here is CASSLVAKGNTIYF. The CDR3 DNA reads TGTGCCAGCAGCTTAGTGGCAAAGGGAAACACCATATATTTT.

V and J are TRBV12-5 and TRBJ2-7; 9 bases match TRBD1. Germline V gives CDR1 LGHNT, CDR2 FRNRAP. The CDR3 has 12 residues. With V trimmed by 9 bases and J by 2 bases, 2 bases remained unmatched. CDR3 sequence reads: CASGTGTYEQYF. The CDR3 nucleotides read TGTGCTAGCGGGACAGGGACCTACGAGCAGTACTTC. The entire variable domain, with the rest obtained from reference TRBV12-5 and TRBJ2-7, is as follows: DARVTQTPRHKVTEMGQEVTMRCQPILGHNTVFWYRQTMMQGLELLAYFRNRAPLDDSGMPKDRFSAEMPDATLATLKIQPSEPRDSAVYFCASGTGTYEQYFGPGTRLTVT.

This clone was detected a few times. This chain joins TRBV6-5 and TRBJ1-2; no definite D call. The germline gives CDR1 MNHEY, CDR2 SVGAGI. V was trimmed by 5 bases and J by 6 bases, leaving 19 bases between them. The CDR3 is made up of 15 amino acids. The CDR3 loop reads CASSRRADFTHGYTF. Here the CDR3 DNA reads TGTGCCAGCAGTCGCAGAGCCGACTTCACACATGGCTACACCTTC.

Only one count was recorded for this clone. The chain links TRBV19 to TRBJ2-5; tentative D call: TRBD2 (6 bases). V was clipped by 6 bases and J by 5 bases, with 16 bases between them. The germline gives CDR1 LNHDA, CDR2 SQIVND (reference sequence). The CDR3 sequence is 14 residues long. The CDR3 region has the DNA TGTGCCAGTAGCCCTCCGGGAGCAGGGGAGACCCAGTACTTC. Protein product: CASSPPGAGETQYF.

CDR3 sequence reads: CASSFRQGNSPLHF. The CDR3 DNA reads as TGTGCCAGCAGTTTTCGACAGGGGAATTCACCCCTCCACTTT. The chain combines TRBV27 with TRBJ1-6, with 8 bases aligning to TRBD1. Germline values: CDR1 MNHEY, CDR2 SMNVEV (reference sequence). This CDR3 has 14 residues. V lost 3 bases to trimming and J lost 7 bases; unmatched junction nucleotides: 2.